This T cell receptor (beta chain) was retrieved from a study of blood T cell repertoires in COVID-19. Whole-study context: Collection of acute and convalescent COVID-19 samples took place in the United States, Italy and Spain. Nucleic acid was either cDNA or gDNA, and it came from T cells, B-cell-depleted T cells, or PBMCs.

V was clipped by 2 bases and J by 1 base, with 11 bases between them. Germline V gives CDR1 LGHNA, CDR2 YNFKEQ. This CDR3 region has 15 residues. Data came from immunoSEQ multiplex PCR; TCRdb stores just in-frame clones and leaves some out. The sample lists about 36,000 clones; about three quarters were seen once. The sequenced sample consisted of peripheral blood. The receptor's source is an older man with COVID-19, enrolled during active disease. The chain carries TRBV4-2 and TRBJ1-1; D uncertain. The CDR3 loop is CASSQTVGRNTEAFF. The CDR3 DNA reads TGTGCCAGCAGCCAAACTGTGGGCAGGAACACTGAAGCTTTCTTT.